This TCR beta chain came from a study of cytomegalovirus exposure and HLA in healthy donors. Measured with immunoSEQ multiplex PCR; TCRdb has only the in-frame clones, and not every one. Of more than 300,000 clones listed, roughly 88% are singletons. This CDR3 has 16 amino acids. CDR1 SGDLS and CDR2 YYNGEE come from the germline V gene. Trimming left V 4 bases short and J 4 bases short, with 18 bases between. This clone came up many times. Its specificity is unknown. Findings and caveats of the study: In a later analysis, first-cohort TCR clusters were found to tend to co-occur in the roughly 120 validation repertoires.

This clonotype was sampled from a woman aged 18-29 years in good health and CMV-seronegative. This chain links TRBV9 with TRBJ2-1; D perhaps matches TRBD2 (6 bases). What was sequenced was PBMCs. DNA of the CDR3: TGTGCCAGCAGCAGCCGGGACTCCCTGGGATACAATGAGCAGTTCTTC. Amino acid sequence: CASSSRDSLGYNEQFF.